The source of this TCR beta chain is a study of shared clonotypes between healthy human individuals. Study conclusions and caveats: Investigators collected only blood, and repertoires in tissues likely differ. Although depth was large, rarefaction showed that sequencing of the sorted subsets was incomplete.

Comments on this clone: The antigen remains undetermined.

Once extracted for a subset, genomic DNA was divided evenly among several immunoSEQ plates. Sequencing used immunoSEQ multiplex PCR; TCRdb keeps in-frame clones, though not all of them. This sample has 2 million to 2.5 million clones; under 95% occur once, and the top ten carry roughly 0.34%. Trimming cost V 1 base and J 3 bases, with 12 bases left between them. Germline lookup yields CDR1 LGHNA and CDR2 YSLEER. The CDR3 has 16 amino acids. The origin of this receptor is a man aged 18 to 30 in good health. Some clones in this sample may be carry-over from other donors' samples. V usage is TRBV4-3 and J usage is TRBJ2-2, with a weak D call TRBD2 (6 bases). The sample was naive CD4+ T cells from PBMCs. As to subset: CD45RA+ positively selected. This chain's CDR3 is CASSQGPGEDTGELFF. The CDR3 DNA sequence: TGCGCCAGCAGCCAAGGACCGGGAGAGGACACCGGGGAGCTGTTTTTT.